Listed here are 27 T cell receptor beta chains from one sample, sequenced in a study of cytomegalovirus exposure and HLA in healthy donors. Both 60 Vbeta primers and 13 Jbeta primers went into the PCR. This table comes from immunoSEQ multiplex PCR, and its TCRdb copy is limited to in-frame clones, with some not included. Here the sample spans about 270,000 clones, about 66% being singletons. The sequenced sample was PBMCs. The receptors were gathered from a female donor in good health and CMV-seronegative.

The chain employs TRBV19 and TRBJ1-4; D may be TRBD1 (6 bases). V was shortened by 3 bases and J by 3 bases, with 11 bases between the two germline ends. The CDR3 has 15 amino acids. Germline loops: CDR1 LNHDA, CDR2 SQIVND (reference sequence). CDR3 in amino acids: CASSIDRLANEKLFF. The CDR3 DNA reads TGTGCCAGTAGTATTGACAGGCTTGCTAATGAAAAACTGTTTTTT.

This clone was picked up a small number of times. CDR3 nucleotide sequence: TGTGCCAGCAGCTTGGAGGGACTTTCTCAAGAGACCCAGTACTTC. It codes for CASSLEGLSQETQYF. The chain couples TRBV5-6 to TRBJ2-5; the D gene is possibly TRBD2 (6 bases). Germline V gives CDR1 SGHDT, CDR2 YYEEEE. CDR3 length equals 15 residues. Trimming cost V 0 bases and J 2 bases, with 11 bases left between them.

As DNA, the CDR3 is TGTGCCAGCAAACGGGCCCCGGGGACTGAAGCTTTCTTT. The encoded protein is CASKRAPGTEAFF. The chain has TRBV2 and TRBJ1-1; D uncertain. CDR1 is SNHLY, CDR2 FYNNEI, per germline. V was shortened by 7 bases and J by 5 bases, with 14 bases between the two germline ends. This CDR3 comprises 13 residues.

In its sample, this clone was seen once. The J gene is TRBJ1-2, the V gene TRBV4-1; 11 bases are shared with TRBD1. The CDR3 is 16 amino acids. Germline CDR1 reads MGHRA; CDR2 reads YSYEKL. Trimming at V came to 1 base and at J to 7 bases, leaving 8 bases not matched to a gene. CDR3 residues: CASSQAGQGAMGGYTF. The CDR3 bases are TGCGCCAGCAGCCAAGCCGGACAGGGGGCAATGGGTGGCTACACCTTC.

The gene calls are TRBV10-3 and TRBJ1-1; tentatively, D is TRBD1 (5 bases). The germline CDR1 and CDR2 sequences are ENHRY and SYGVKD. The CDR3 sequence is 13 residues long. The ends were cut back, 3 bases at V and 5 bases at J, with 10 bases in the middle. The CDR3 coding sequence is TGTGCCATCAGTGACAGGGATGGGACTGAAGCTTTCTTT. It is translated as CAISDRDGTEAFF.

The chain has TRBV7-8 and TRBJ2-7; D perhaps matches TRBD2 (6 bases). Germline V lookup: CDR1 SGHVS, CDR2 FQNEAQ. The CDR3 totals 13 residues. The germline V and J ends were trimmed by 6 bases and 0 bases, with 9 bases remaining between them. The CDR3 DNA is TGTGCCAGCAGGTCGGGGGACTCCTACGAGCAGTACTTC. Translation: CASRSGDSYEQYF.

The V call is TRBV19, the J call TRBJ1-2; 9 positions agree with TRBD1. The CDR3 contains 17 residues. CDR1 is LNHDA, CDR2 SQIVND, per germline (reference sequence). Germline trimming cut 1 base from V and 4 bases from J; bases unmatched to any gene: 10. The CDR3 DNA reads TGTGCCAGTAGTATAGTAAAGGGACAGGGCCAGGGCTATGGCTACACCTTC. Translated: CASSIVKGQGQGYGYTF.

The rearrangement joins TRBV13 to TRBJ2-5; D is undetermined. TRBJ2-7 matches the DNA end more closely, so the J call is doubtful. This CDR3 has 14 amino acids. Germline values: CDR1 PRHDT, CDR2 FYEKMQ (reference sequence). CDR3 sequence reads: CASSPGPGSYEQYF. The CDR3 region has the DNA TGTGCCAGCAGCCCTGGGCCCGGCTCCTACGAGCAGTACTTC.

This chain joins TRBV4-1 and TRBJ1-6; 7 bases are shared with TRBD1. Losses at the gene ends were 1 base for V and 4 bases for J; bases not matched to a gene: 13. The germline V gene has CDR1 MGHRA and CDR2 YSYEKL. The CDR3 runs to 19 residues. CDR3: CASSQAPTRGAAYNSPLHF. In nucleotides, the CDR3 is TGCGCCAGCAGCCAAGCTCCAACCAGGGGGGCCGCTTATAATTCACCCCTCCACTTT.

The chain couples TRBV2 to TRBJ2-7; maybe TRBD1 (6 bases). This CDR3 has 12 residues. In germline, CDR1 is SNHLY, CDR2 FYNNEI. Trimming cost V 6 bases and J 1 base, with 7 bases left between them. The CDR3, as DNA: TGTGCCAGCAGAGGGGGTTCCTACGAGCAGTACTTC. It specifies CASRGGSYEQYF.

This sequence joins TRBV19 and TRBJ2-7, with D tentatively TRBD2 (6 bases). This CDR3 is 14 amino acids long. Per germline, CDR1 LNHDA and CDR2 SQIVND (reference sequence). The germline V and J ends were trimmed by 5 bases and 4 bases, with 15 bases remaining between them. CDR3 bases: TGTGCCAGTAGTCTTGGGACTTCAACTTACGAGCAGTACTTC. Protein sequence: CASSLGTSTYEQYF. Supplemented by reference TRBV19 and TRBJ2-7, the full variable domain reads DGGITQSPKYLFRKEGQNVTLSCEQNLNHDAMYWYRQDPGQGLRLIYYSQIVNDFQKGDIAEGYSVSREKKESFPLTVTSAQKNPTAFYLCASSLGTSTYEQYFGPGTRLTVT.

The chain links TRBV7-9 to TRBJ1-1; TRBD1 is a possible D gene (5 bases). The CDR3 length is 10 residues. Looked up from germline, CDR1 is SEHNR and CDR2 is FQNEAQ (reference sequence). Between the trimmed V and J ends, which lost 5 bases and 8 bases, there was a span of 6 bases. The CDR3 loop reads CASSRGEAFF. For the CDR3, the DNA is TGTGCCAGCAGCAGGGGAGAAGCTTTCTTT.

The chain links TRBV5-4 to TRBJ2-6; D gene uncertain. The length of the CDR3 is 13 residues. Germline values: CDR1 SGHNT, CDR2 YYREEE (reference sequence). V lost 1 base and J lost 12, with 11 bases in between. CDR3: CASSLYVLPVLTF. The CDR3 DNA reads as TGTGCCAGCAGCTTGTACGTCCTACCCGTCCTGACTTTC.

V gene TRBV5-1 combines with J gene TRBJ1-5, with D maybe TRBD1 (5 bases). The length of the CDR3 is 15 residues. V gave up 0 bases and J gave up 2 bases, with 9 bases separating them. The germline gives CDR1 SGHRS, CDR2 YFSETQ. The CDR3 region has the DNA TGCGCCAGCAGCTTGGGGCAGGGTGGCAATCAGCCCCAGCATTTT. Its translation is CASSLGQGGNQPQHF.

This clone was found once. The V call is TRBV6-1, the J call TRBJ2-5, with 7 bases fitting TRBD2. CDR1 and CDR2 (germline): MNHNS, SASEGT. The CDR3 sequence is 17 residues long. With V trimmed by 1 base and J by 5 bases, 13 bases remained unmatched. The CDR3 region is CASSEDPLRLADETQYF. The CDR3 DNA is TGTGCCAGCAGTGAAGATCCCCTTCGACTAGCCGATGAGACCCAGTACTTC.

This sequence joins TRBV29-1 and TRBJ2-7, with TRBD1 identical over 7 bases. Germline V gene lookup returns CDR1 SQVTM and CDR2 ANQGSEA. With 6 bases clipped from V and 7 bases from J, the junction kept 15 bases outside the gene matches. CDR3 length: 14 residues. The CDR3 here is CSVMGDRVVGEQYF. The CDR3 coding sequence is TGCAGCGTGATGGGAGACAGGGTCGTGGGTGAGCAGTACTTC.

The rearrangement uses TRBV7-9 and TRBJ2-7; no firm D call. The V end was cut by 2 bases, the J end by 3 bases, with 8 bases between. The CDR3 spans 13 residues. Germline lookup yields CDR1 SEHNR and CDR2 FQNEAQ (reference sequence). The CDR3 reads CASSLYMSYEQYF. Here the CDR3 DNA reads TGTGCCAGCAGCTTATATATGAGCTACGAGCAGTACTTC.

CDR3 residues: CASSYDRGPYEQYF. The CDR3 nucleotides read TGTGCCAGCAGTTACGACAGGGGGCCCTACGAGCAGTACTTC. The chain uses TRBV6-5 and TRBJ2-7; 10 bases line up with TRBD1. With V trimmed by 2 bases and J by 2 bases, 0 bases remained unmatched. From germline, CDR1 is MNHEY and CDR2 SVGAGI. CDR3 length: 14 amino acids.

This clone was found a few times. The chain couples TRBV5-6 to TRBJ2-3; 9 nucleotides match TRBD1. V lost 5 bases, J lost 13 bases, and 11 bases stayed unmatched. Germline-derived CDR1 and CDR2 are SGHDT and YYEEEE. The CDR3 is 13 amino acids. The CDR3 DNA is TGTGCCAGCAGGGGACAGGGAACTCCTAGAGAGTATTTT. It translates to CASRGQGTPREYF.

This sequence joins TRBV11-2 and TRBJ2-3, with no clear D. The CDR3 has 17 residues. The V end was cut by 5 bases, the J end by 5 bases, with 23 bases between. Germline V lookup: CDR1 SGHAT, CDR2 FQNNGV. CDR3 protein: CASSLWVVGSGGDTQYF. DNA for the CDR3: TGTGCCAGCAGCCTCTGGGTAGTGGGCTCCGGTGGAGATACGCAGTATTTT. The whole variable domain, filled in from reference TRBV11-2 and TRBJ2-3, reads EAGVAQSPRYKIIEKRQSVAFWCNPISGHATLYWYQQILGQGPKLLIQFQNNGVVDDSQLPKDRFSAERLKGVDSTLKIQPAKLEDSAVYLCASSLWVVGSGGDTQYFGPGTRLTVL.

The rearrangement links TRBV7-3 to TRBJ2-3; D is possibly TRBD2 (6 bases). CDR1 is SGHTA, CDR2 FQGTGA, per germline. The CDR3 extends over 15 amino acids. Trimming left V 5 bases short and J 3 bases short, with 15 bases between. The CDR3 sequence: CASSPTRGKTDTQYF. CDR3 nucleotides: TGTGCCAGCAGCCCTACCCGCGGGAAGACAGATACGCAGTATTTT.

The CDR3 sequence: CASSLLSQGGYEQYF. The DNA of the CDR3 is TGTGCCAGCAGCTTATTGTCCCAGGGCGGCTACGAGCAGTACTTC. The J gene is TRBJ2-7, the V gene TRBV11-2, with D perhaps TRBD1 (5 bases). Germline values: CDR1 SGHAT, CDR2 FQNNGV. The length of the CDR3 is 15 residues. Trimming took 2 bases from V and 3 from J, leaving 14 bases between them.

The chain couples TRBV28 to TRBJ2-2; no firm D call. V lost 6 bases to trimming and J lost 2 bases, with 13 bases between them. The CDR3 totals 15 residues. CDR1 is MDHEN, CDR2 SYDVKM, per germline. CDR3 residues: CASRTHNLNTGELFF. The CDR3 DNA is TGTGCCAGCAGGACTCACAACTTAAACACCGGGGAGCTGTTTTTT.

The J gene is TRBJ2-5, the V gene TRBV28; 8 bases match TRBD2. With 6 bases clipped from V and 9 bases from J, the junction kept 21 bases outside the gene matches. The germline gives CDR1 MDHEN, CDR2 SYDVKM. The CDR3 length is 17 residues. CDR3 in amino acids: CASSSLPRGAGGLAQYF. The CDR3 nucleotides read TGTGCCAGCAGCTCGTTACCCCGGGGGGCGGGAGGACTGGCCCAGTACTTC.

In the case of this clone: The same CDR3 arises from other DNA sequences in this sample as well. V gene TRBV11-3 combines with J gene TRBJ2-2, with 10 bases matching TRBD2. The CDR3 contains 15 residues. Germline V lookup: CDR1 SGHNT, CDR2 YENEEA. With V trimmed by 3 bases and J by 4 bases, 2 bases remained unmatched. CDR3: CASSLLAGGTGELFF. CDR3 bases: TGTGCCAGCAGCTTGTTAGCGGGAGGCACCGGGGAGCTGTTTTTT.

The table lists this clone with a few counts. The rearrangement joins TRBV28 to TRBJ2-3, with 8 bases matching TRBD2. Germline V lookup: CDR1 MDHEN, CDR2 SYDVKM. V lost 6 bases and J lost 0; bases outside the gene matches: 5. The CDR3 loop spans 15 amino acids. The CDR3 loop is CASRLIAGSTDTQYF. CDR3 DNA: TGTGCCAGCAGGTTAATAGCGGGAAGCACAGATACGCAGTATTTT.

Concerning this clone itself: A read error may produce the germline difference seen at one junction end. The chain combines TRBV7-7 with TRBJ2-2; 10 bases align to TRBD2. In germline, CDR1 is SSHAT, CDR2 FNYEAQ (reference sequence). The CDR3 has 14 residues. The CDR3 DNA is TGTGCTAGCAGCCCCCTAGCGGGAGCCGGGGAGCTGTTTTTT. Amino acid sequence: CASSPLAGAGELFF.